The clone carrying this TCR beta chain was seen only a few times. Antigen: not known. This sample stems from a study of cytomegalovirus exposure and HLA in healthy donors. PCR amplification relied on 60 Vbeta primers (plus 13 Jbeta primers). Sequenced by immunoSEQ multiplex PCR; TCRdb stores in-frame clones only, minus some. The table includes 70,000 or so clones, roughly four fifths detected once. Germline CDR1 reads LNHDA; CDR2 reads SQIVND (reference sequence). This CDR3 is 16 amino acids long. V lost 6 bases, J lost 2 bases, and 11 bases stayed unmatched. Study-level points and caveats: Association of a missense DCLRE1C variant with TCR beta V- and J-gene trimming was reported in a later analysis.

Sequencing input: PBMCs. The source of this sequence is a man younger than 30 in good health and CMV-seronegative. The rearrangement links TRBV19 to TRBJ2-3; the match to TRBD1 covers 7 bases. The CDR3 loop reads CASSRSDRINTDTQYF. The DNA for the CDR3 is TGTGCCAGTAGCAGATCGGACAGGATTAACACAGATACGCAGTATTTT.